This T cell receptor beta chain is drawn from a study of response to subunit inactivated influenza vaccine. Overall study findings and caveats: Each seasonal influenza vaccination recruits few new T cells, the authors suggested.

TCRdb recomputed calls from the RT-PCR reads with MiXCR, one row per CDR3 protein. The data hold around 600,000 distinct CDR3 sequences, with about 10% observed a single time. Regarding this clonotype: Its antigen is currently unknown.

These same data were also listed under a study on T cells expressing NK-cell markers. That work states: cDNA encoding TCR beta was synthesized via 5'RACE template switching incorporating UMIs. With respect to HCMV, seven of the eight sequenced donors were seropositive, and one was seronegative. Expanded NKG2C+ T cell clones were not confirmed as HCMV-specific.

This clonotype originated in a man aged 45 to 65 who received an inactivated influenza vaccine. The starting material was PBMCs from blood, obtained on the day of vaccination.

The chain's CDR3 is CASSLNVGPTREQYF. The CDR3 bases are TGTGCCAGCAGTTTAAACGTGGGGCCCACCCGCGAGCAGTACTTC. The chain is built from TRBV28 and TRBJ2-7; tentatively, D is TRBD1 (5 bases). Trimming took 2 bases from V and 6 from J, leaving 17 bases between them. The CDR3 totals 15 residues. In germline, CDR1 is MDHEN, CDR2 SYDVKM.